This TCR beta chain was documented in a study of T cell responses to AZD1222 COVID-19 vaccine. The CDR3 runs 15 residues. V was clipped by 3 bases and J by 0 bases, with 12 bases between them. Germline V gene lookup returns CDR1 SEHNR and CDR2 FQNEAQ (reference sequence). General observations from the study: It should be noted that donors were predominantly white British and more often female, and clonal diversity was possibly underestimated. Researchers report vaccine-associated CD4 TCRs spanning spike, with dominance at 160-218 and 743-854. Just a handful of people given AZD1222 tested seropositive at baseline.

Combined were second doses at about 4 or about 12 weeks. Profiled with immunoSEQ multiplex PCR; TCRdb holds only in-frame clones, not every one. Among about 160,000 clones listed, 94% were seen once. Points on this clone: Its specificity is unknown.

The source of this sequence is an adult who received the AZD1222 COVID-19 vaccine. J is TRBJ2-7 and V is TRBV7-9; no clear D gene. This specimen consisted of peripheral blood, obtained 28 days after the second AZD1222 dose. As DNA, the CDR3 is TGTGCCAGCAGCTTCCCCGCCGATAGCTCCTACGAGCAGTACTTC. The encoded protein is CASSFPADSSYEQYF.